This T cell receptor beta chain was sequenced in a study of molecular identifiers for immune sequencing clone quantification (dated by TCRdb to 2017 to 2018). As for the study more broadly: For a replicate experiment, RNA from roughly 18,000 or 92,000 naive CD8 T cells was divided into five aliquots, and four of the five aliquots were sequenced. CD8 T cells were used in a methods study to benchmark molecular-identifier clustering-based TCR repertoire sequencing (MIDCIRS) and TCR RNA copy counting. Here is what the overall study found, with its caveats: The naive libraries included spiked-in Jurkat TCR RNA (10 copies' worth), and this RNA is not part of the donor repertoire. About three recovered TCR RNA copies per cell were obtained by modeling, versus about 10 by digital PCR, implying a capture efficiency of 30% to 35%. A single cell's worth of spiked-in Jurkat TCR RNA was reported detectable even among some 920,000 naive CD8 T cells. In CMV-specific effector cells, clones with more than 20 RNA copies contained over 99% of molecules, whereas in naive cells such clones contained under 1% of molecules. The sizes of highly expanded clones could end up underestimated when identical TCR molecules share a barcode. Without barcode sub-clustering, chimeric consensus sequences inflated TCR diversity; chimeras reached as high as 47%.

Measured from the cysteine to the phenylalanine, the CDR3 is 15 residues long. CDR3 DNA is the only sequence kept; it has 45 bases, read in frame from the first base. A distance of 15 bases separates the germline ends of V and J, which lose 3 bases and 4 bases respectively. The germline V gene yields LGHNA for CDR1 and YNFKEQ for CDR2. Library construction relied on PCR. The run used a NextSeq 500. Preparation of bulk TCR libraries followed a previously described approach, with the TCR primers listed in Table S5. The Qiagen AllPrep DNA/RNA kit was used to purify total RNA. Before any analysis, reads coming from multiple sequencing runs of the same library were combined into one pool. Processing in the source paper ran as follows. Reads were retained only if the reads had an exact TCR constant sequence, and the retained reads were trimmed to 150 nt and grouped according to their 12-nt molecular barcodes. Reads in each barcode group were sub-clustered using a 15% Levenshtein threshold, and a quality-weighted consensus sequence was built for each RNA molecule. Non-functional sequences were discarded, and so were lower-count sequences lying one edit away from another sequence. Based on fitting two negative binomial distributions, any barcode sub-cluster with under 20% of the maximum read count was discarded. TCRdb passed the public sequencing reads through fastp at Q25 and MiXCR, retaining productive beta sequences. Rows with one shared CDR3 protein collapse into an entry with the most common genes and DNA. These V and J calls are TCRdb output, not the study's own analysis. For this sample the table gives under 600,000 distinct CDR3 sequences, of which 25% were detected only once. The ten biggest clones cover approximately 0.76% of the sample.

This clonotype was found a few times. Its antigen is still unknown. One base away there is no much larger clone; base qualities are not given. Libraries of naive CD8 T cells were built from approximately 20,000 to 1,000,000 sorted cells, with 10%, 30% or 50% of the purified RNA used. Naive CD8 T cells, defined as CD8+CD4-CCR7+CD45RA+, were FACS-sorted into RLT Plus buffer on a BD FACSAria II. Approximately eleven TCR copies' worth of Jurkat RNA were spiked into roughly 17,000-1,100,000 naive CD8 T cell samples to test detection sensitivity. Enrichment of CD8 T cells was done with RosetteSep CD8+ T Cell Enrichment Cocktail plus Ficoll-Paque, and ACK red cell lysis came afterward.

This sequence originates from a human donor in good health. Some libraries in this study had Jurkat cell RNA spiked in. The chain joins TRBV4-2 to TRBJ1-1; there is no confident call for the D gene. Sequenced: naive CD8+ T cells from blood, with Jurkat cell RNA spiked in. The cell subset or site label for this specimen denotes: FACS-sorted CD8+CD4-CCR7+CD45RA+ naive T cells. Here is the DNA: TGTGCCAGCAGCCAGGCGATGGGTGTTAGCACTGAAGCTTTCTTT. This is translated as CASSQAMGVSTEAFF.